These 9 T cell receptor beta chains originate from one sample sequenced in a study of long-term antiretroviral therapy in people with HIV. The libraries were made with immunoSEQ v3.0 at survey level. Assay: immunoSEQ multiplex PCR; the TCRdb copy retains only in-frame clones and omits some. This sample has tens of thousands of clones, with 80% to 90% found just once. Source: unsorted PBMCs, taken 1.8 years before starting antiretroviral therapy. The receptor set was obtained from a young woman with HIV.

DNA of the CDR3: TGTGCCAGAAGCTTGATGAGAGGGGCCGGCGCCAAAAACATTCAGTACTTC. Translation gives CARSLMRGAGAKNIQYF. V usage is TRBV5-3 and J usage is TRBJ2-4; D tentatively fits TRBD1 or TRBD2 (5 bases each). TRBV5-3 is an open reading frame whose function is uncertain. The length of the CDR3 is 17 residues. Trimming shortened V by 1 base and J by 1 base, and 15 bases separated the two germline ends.

The chain is built from TRBV28 and TRBJ1-1; D perhaps matches TRBD1 (6 bases). The germline CDR1 and CDR2 sequences are MDHEN and SYDVKM. The CDR3 length is 14 residues. Trimming removed 2 bases from V and 4 bases from J, with 11 bases in between. The DNA for the CDR3 is TGTGCCAGCAGTTTAAAGAGGGGGGGCACTGAAGCTTTCTTT. It translates to CASSLKRGGTEAFF.

The chain has TRBV2 and TRBJ1-4; D is ambiguous. V was shortened by 6 bases and J by 2 bases, with 10 bases between the two germline ends. From germline, CDR1 is SNHLY and CDR2 FYNNEI. CDR3 size: 14 residues. CDR3 nucleotide sequence: TGTGCCAGCAGGGTTGGTGGGACTAATGAAAAACTGTTTTTT. It encodes CASRVGGTNEKLFF.

This chain connects TRBV11-2 to TRBJ2-5; 11 bases align to TRBD2. The CDR3 contains 18 residues. The V and J ends lost 1 base and 2 bases, in that order; junction bases with no gene match: 9. CDR1 and CDR2 (germline): SGHAT, FQNNGV. CDR3 residues: CASSLGSLAGGQQETQYF. The CDR3 bases are TGTGCCAGCAGCTTAGGGTCCCTAGCGGGGGGACAACAAGAGACCCAGTACTTC.

This clone was counted a single time. V usage is TRBV29-1 and J usage is TRBJ2-1; TRBD1 or TRBD2 may be the D gene (6 bases each). The CDR3 extends over 14 amino acids. Between the trimmed V and J ends, which lost 7 bases and 7 bases, there was a span of 20 bases. In germline, CDR1 is SQVTM, CDR2 ANQGSEA. CDR3 in DNA: TGCAGCGCCCAGGGGCGGGACATCCGGAATGAGCAGTTCTTC. Translating it yields CSAQGRDIRNEQFF.

This chain links TRBV2 with TRBJ2-5, with TRBD2 matching over 12 bases. Germline-derived CDR1 and CDR2 are SNHLY and FYNNEI. There are 14 residues in the CDR3. Unmatched junction bases numbered 2, after V lost 4 bases and J lost 5 bases. This CDR3 is CASSGLAGGETQYF. CDR3 DNA: TGTGCCAGCAGTGGCCTAGCGGGGGGGGAGACCCAGTACTTC.

The chain recombines TRBV30 with TRBJ1-1; 7 bases align to TRBD1. The CDR3 loop spans 15 amino acids. Losses at the gene ends were 1 base for V and 8 bases for J; bases not matched to a gene: 13. CDR1 is GTSNPN and CDR2 is SVGIG in the germline V gene (reference sequence). CDR3 sequence reads: CAWSGGQPGVLEAFF. As DNA, the CDR3 is TGTGCCTGGAGTGGGGGACAGCCTGGGGTGCTGGAAGCTTTCTTT. The full variable domain, in which reference TRBV30 and TRBJ1-1 provide the parts outside the CDR3, is SQTIHQWPATLVQPVGSPLSLECTVEGTSNPNLYWYRQAAGRGLQLLFYSVGIGQISSEVPQNLSASRPQDRQFILSSKKLLLSDSGFYLCAWSGGQPGVLEAFFGQGTRLTVV.

V and J are TRBV30 and TRBJ1-2; D unresolved. V was cut by 2 bases and J by 2 bases, with 6 bases left in between. CDR1 and CDR2 from the germline V gene are GTSNPN and SVGIG (reference sequence). The CDR3 runs 12 residues. The CDR3 DNA sequence: TGTGCCTGGAGTCCCGGGAACTATGGCTACACCTTC. Its protein product is CAWSPGNYGYTF. Full variable domain (remainder filled in from reference TRBV30 and TRBJ1-2): SQTIHQWPATLVQPVGSPLSLECTVEGTSNPNLYWYRQAAGRGLQLLFYSVGIGQISSEVPQNLSASRPQDRQFILSSKKLLLSDSGFYLCAWSPGNYGYTFGSGTRLTVV.

The rearrangement joins TRBV6-6 to TRBJ2-1, with D perhaps TRBD1 (5 bases). V was clipped by 5 bases and J by 8 bases, with 13 bases between them. CDR3 length equals 13 residues. Germline V gene lookup returns CDR1 MNHNY and CDR2 SVGAGI (reference sequence). DNA of the CDR3: TGTGCCAGCAGTACAATCCAGGGTTATGAGCAGTTCTTC. Protein: CASSTIQGYEQFF.